The 22 T cell receptor beta chains below were found in one sample sequenced in a study of T cell changes during pregnancy in multiple sclerosis. Data came from immunoSEQ multiplex PCR; TCRdb stores just in-frame clones and leaves some out. The sample holds some 29,000 clones, under 95% seen once. Sequences were derived from CD8+ T cells from peripheral blood mononuclear cells, sampled before pregnancy. The receptors were gathered from a female donor with multiple sclerosis, enrolled in a pregnancy study.

V usage is TRBV15 and J usage is TRBJ2-5; 16 bases agree with TRBD2. This CDR3 comprises 19 residues. Per the germline V gene, CDR1 is LNHNV and CDR2 is YYDKDF (reference sequence). V was pared by 2 bases and J by 3 bases, with 9 bases of the junction left unmatched. The CDR3 bases are TGTGCCACCAGCAGATCTGGGGGACTAGCGGGAGGGATCGAAGAGACCCAGTACTTC. Its translation is CATSRSGGLAGGIEETQYF.

The chain recombines TRBV13 with TRBJ2-4; D gene uncertain. The CDR3 is made up of 12 amino acids. Between the trimmed V and J ends, which lost 1 base and 8 bases, there was a span of 6 bases. Germline values: CDR1 PRHDT, CDR2 FYEKMQ (reference sequence). The DNA of the CDR3 is TGTGCCAGCAGCTTAGAAAGCGACATTCAGTACTTC. Amino acids: CASSLESDIQYF.

This rearrangement joins TRBV21-1 to TRBJ2-1; TRBD1 was called by the table and not checked on the DNA. TRBV21-1 is a pseudogene. The length of the CDR3 is 15 residues. The CDR3: CASSRGQVSYNEQFF. The DNA of the CDR3 is TGTGCCAGCAGCCGAGGACAGGTTTCCTACAATGAGCAGTTCTTC.

The chain links TRBV4-3 to TRBJ2-7, with TRBD1 as a possible D gene (5 bases). This CDR3 comprises 16 residues. Germline lookup yields CDR1 LGHNA and CDR2 YSLEER. Trimming pared 0 bases from V and 0 bases from J, leaving 12 bases between. CDR3 DNA sequence: TGCGCCAGCAGCCAAGAGCCCAGGGCGAGCTCCTACGAGCAGTACTTC. Translated: CASSQEPRASSYEQYF.

This rearrangement joins TRBV29-1 to TRBJ2-1; 8 nucleotides match TRBD2. V lost 6 bases to trimming and J lost 8 bases; unmatched junction nucleotides: 6. Germline V gene data show CDR1 as SQVTM and CDR2 as ANQGSEA. This CDR3 contains 12 residues. CDR3: CSVKLAVDEQFF. The CDR3 DNA sequence: TGCAGCGTGAAACTAGCGGTGGATGAGCAGTTCTTC.

The chain carries TRBV19 and TRBJ1-1; 9 positions match TRBD1. From germline, CDR1 is LNHDA and CDR2 SQIVND (reference sequence). With V trimmed by 4 bases and J by 4 bases, 22 bases remained unmatched. CDR3 length: 20 residues. The CDR3 DNA reads TGTGCCAGTAGTAGTCGCGGTTTAATTAGGGACAGGGAATCGACCACTGAAGCTTTCTTT. Its translation: CASSSRGLIRDRESTTEAFF.

The CDR3, as DNA: TGTGCCAGCGGGTCCGGGACAGGGCACACAGATACGCAGTATTTT. Its protein is CASGSGTGHTDTQYF. J is TRBJ2-3 and V is TRBV27; 9 bases map to TRBD1. Germline V CDR1 and CDR2: MNHEY, SMNVEV (reference sequence). The J segment lost 2 bases and the V segment lost 8 bases, leaving 8 bases of the junction unmatched. The CDR3 covers 15 residues.

V is TRBV5-6 and J is TRBJ1-1; a possible D gene is TRBD1 (6 bases). V was trimmed by 4 bases and J by 2 bases, leaving 9 bases between them. The germline V gene encodes CDR1 SGHDT and CDR2 YYEEEE. The CDR3 covers 13 residues. Here the CDR3 reads CASSEGVNTEAFF. The CDR3 region has the DNA TGTGCCAGCAGCGAGGGGGTTAACACTGAAGCTTTCTTT.

V usage is TRBV6-1 and J usage is TRBJ2-2; D not certain. Trimming removed 3 bases at V and 4 bases at J, with 6 bases between. Germline CDR1 is MNHNS and CDR2 is SASEGT. The CDR3 length is 13 residues. CDR3 nucleotides: TGTGCCAGCAGTGACTCTAGCACCGGGGAGCTGTTTTTT. Amino acid sequence: CASSDSSTGELFF.

The CDR3 nucleotides read TGTGCCAGCAGTGTGGCTAGCGGGGGACTCAATGAGCAGTTCTTC. Residues: CASSVASGGLNEQFF. The chain has TRBV6-4 and TRBJ2-1; the match to TRBD2 covers 10 bases. The CDR3 has 15 residues. The V gene end was trimmed by 4 bases and the J gene end by 6 bases; junction bases not matched to a gene: 6. Germline V gene lookup returns CDR1 MRHNA and CDR2 SNTAGT.

This rearrangement joins TRBV6-6 to TRBJ2-7; possible D gene TRBD1, 6 bases. The ends were cut back, 5 bases at V and 3 bases at J, with 17 bases in the middle. Germline CDR1 is MNHNY and CDR2 is SVGAGI (reference sequence). The CDR3 loop spans 15 amino acids. CDR3 DNA sequence: TGTGCCAGCAGTCTGACAGGCGAAGGGGGCTACGAGCAGTACTTC. As protein: CASSLTGEGGYEQYF.

In its sample, this clone was seen once. The J gene is TRBJ2-5, the V gene TRBV27; TRBD2 matches 12 bases. Germline V CDR1 and CDR2: MNHEY, SMNVEV (reference sequence). The CDR3 sequence is 15 residues long. The ends lost 5 bases at V and 5 bases at J; junction bases unmatched: 6. The CDR3: CASSNLAGGVETQYF. As DNA, the CDR3 is TGTGCCAGCAGTAATCTAGCGGGAGGGGTTGAGACCCAGTACTTC.

The rearrangement uses TRBV6-5 and TRBJ2-3, with no clear D. Germline CDR1 is MNHEY and CDR2 is SVGAGI. V lost 0 bases to trimming and J lost 4 bases, with 5 bases between them. The CDR3 extends over 13 amino acids. The CDR3 DNA reads as TGTGCCAGCAGTTACTCTTCAGCAGATACGCAGTATTTT. The encoded protein is CASSYSSADTQYF.

The chain uses TRBV7-6 and TRBJ2-7, with a weak D call TRBD2 (5 bases). Trimming cost V 5 bases and J 10 bases, with 21 bases left between them. Germline CDR1 reads SGHVS; CDR2 reads FNYEAQ. This CDR3 comprises 14 residues. The CDR3 loop reads CASSPPEGPPYQYF. The CDR3 region has the DNA TGTGCCAGCAGCCCCCCAGAGGGCCCCCCTTATCAGTACTTC.

The count of this clone is one. The chain uses TRBV27 and TRBJ1-1; D gene ambiguous. The V gene lost 7 bases and the J gene lost 1 base, with 4 bases spanning the gap. CDR3 length equals 11 residues. Germline loops: CDR1 MNHEY, CDR2 SMNVEV (reference sequence). The CDR3 DNA sequence: TGTGCCAGCAAGCAGAACACTGAAGCTTTCTTT. Protein sequence: CASKQNTEAFF.

For this clone: Other DNA sequences in the sample encode the same CDR3. The chain couples TRBV27 to TRBJ2-7, with a possible D match to TRBD2 (6 bases). Germline V gene lookup returns CDR1 MNHEY and CDR2 SMNVEV (reference sequence). Trimming took 3 bases from V and 3 from J, leaving 9 bases between them. CDR3 size: 13 residues. CDR3 DNA sequence: TGTGCCAGCAGTTTTAGCGGCAACTACGAGCAGTACTTC. Its protein product is CASSFSGNYEQYF.

This chain joins TRBV19 and TRBJ2-7; D is possibly TRBD2 (6 bases). V lost 0 bases to trimming and J lost 2 bases, with 11 bases between them. CDR1 LNHDA and CDR2 SQIVND come from the germline V gene (reference sequence). CDR3 length: 15 amino acids. As DNA, the CDR3 is TGTGCCAGTAGTATAGATCTCGGGAGAACCTACGAGCAGTACTTC. As protein: CASSIDLGRTYEQYF.

The CDR3 here is CASSQAGTEIFEQYF. The CDR3 DNA reads as TGTGCCAGCAGCCAAGCCGGGACAGAGATTTTCGAGCAGTACTTC. The chain links TRBV4-2 to TRBJ2-7; 7 nucleotides agree with TRBD1. V gave up 1 base and J gave up 6 bases; unmatched junction bases: 9. Germline CDR1 LGHNA, CDR2 YNFKEQ. The CDR3 length is 15 residues.

This clone has just one count. The chain carries TRBV11-2 and TRBJ2-1; 8 nucleotides align to TRBD1. The junction had 7 bases not matched to a gene; V was cut back by 5 bases and J by 4 bases. From germline, CDR1 is SGHAT and CDR2 FQNNGV. The CDR3 has 15 amino acids. In DNA, the CDR3 is TGTGCCAGCAGCCCGGGCAGGGGGCTTTACAATGAGCAGTTCTTC. Translation: CASSPGRGLYNEQFF.

This clone appeared once. The junction differs from germline at one of its ends, possibly a read error. The chain joins TRBV13 to TRBJ2-1; perhaps TRBD2 as D (6 bases). The germline gives CDR1 PRHDT, CDR2 FYEKMQ (reference sequence). The CDR3 is 13 amino acids. The CDR3 protein is CASSVTGLPGLVF. In nucleotides, the CDR3 is TGTGCCAGCAGCGTCACGGGACTCCCAGGTTTGGTCTTC.

V is TRBV15 and J is TRBJ2-3; TRBD1 aligns across 7 bases. The junction had 4 bases not matched to a gene; V was cut back by 0 bases and J by 4 bases. This CDR3 has 15 residues. CDR1 LNHNV and CDR2 YYDKDF come from the germline V gene (reference sequence). The CDR3 sequence: CATSREGGGSDTQYF. CDR3 nucleotide sequence: TGTGCCACCAGCAGAGAAGGGGGCGGCTCAGATACGCAGTATTTT.

The chain carries TRBV27 and TRBJ1-2; possible D gene TRBD1, 5 bases. Germline V lookup: CDR1 MNHEY, CDR2 SMNVEV (reference sequence). Trimming removed 4 bases at V and 3 bases at J, with 15 bases between. The CDR3 length is 15 residues. CDR3 in amino acids: CASSSIGGSYYGYTF. The CDR3 DNA is TGTGCCAGCAGTTCCATTGGGGGGAGTTACTATGGCTACACCTTC.